What follows are 20 T cell receptor beta chains derived from one specimen sequenced in a study of cytomegalovirus exposure and HLA in healthy donors. Amplification used 60 Vbeta primers and 13 Jbeta primers. TCRdb's table, derived via immunoSEQ multiplex PCR, lists solely in-frame clones and lacks some. This sample has 150,000 or so clones, with 70% to 90% found just once. The sequencing sample was made of PBMCs. The receptors shown here come from a woman in her thirties or forties in good health and CMV-seropositive.

Comment on this clone: A read error may account for a junction end that differs from germline. The chain recombines TRBV5-6 with TRBJ2-7, with TRBD2 matching 15 bases. The CDR3 spans 15 residues. Per the germline V gene, CDR1 is SGHDT and CDR2 is YYEEEE. The CDR3 region is CASRLGLAGGYEQYF. The CDR3 bases are TGTGCCAGCAGATTGGGACTAGCGGGAGGCTACGAGCAGTACTTC.

V usage is TRBV5-1 and J usage is TRBJ2-3; 9 bases are a match to TRBD2. The germline gives CDR1 SGHRS, CDR2 YFSETQ. V gave up 3 bases and J gave up 4 bases; unmatched junction bases: 9. This CDR3 is 16 amino acids long. In DNA, the CDR3 is TGCGCCAGCAGCTCGCTAGCGGGGAGGGGCCCAGATACGCAGTATTTT. Translating gives CASSSLAGRGPDTQYF.

The chain combines TRBV5-1 with TRBJ1-1; tentative D call: TRBD1 (5 bases). The V end was cut by 1 base, the J end by 5 bases, with 15 bases between. CDR3 length: 15 residues. The germline gives CDR1 SGHRS, CDR2 YFSETQ. CDR3 residues: CASSLSAGSPTEAFF. CDR3 in DNA: TGCGCCAGCAGCTTGTCCGCAGGGTCTCCGACTGAAGCTTTCTTT.

This clone was seen only a few times. The chain recombines TRBV9 with TRBJ2-1, with TRBD1 matching 8 bases. Germline-derived CDR1 and CDR2 are SGDLS and YYNGEE. Trimming took 0 bases from V and 3 from J; bases not matched to a gene: 5. CDR3 size: 16 residues. DNA of the CDR3: TGTGCCAGCAGCGTAGCAGGGGACAGGTACTACAATGAGCAGTTCTTC. Translating it yields CASSVAGDRYYNEQFF.

The chain combines TRBV11-2 with TRBJ1-5; D ambiguous. Per the germline V gene, CDR1 is SGHAT and CDR2 is FQNNGV. The germline V and J ends were trimmed by 1 base and 1 base, with 8 bases remaining between them. The CDR3 is 15 amino acids. CDR3 sequence: CASSLGPESNQPQHF. The CDR3 DNA reads TGTGCCAGCAGCTTAGGGCCAGAAAGCAATCAGCCCCAGCATTTT.

The V call is TRBV29-1, the J call TRBJ1-3; 10 bases fit TRBD1. From germline, CDR1 is SQVTM and CDR2 ANQGSEA. J was trimmed by 3 bases and V by 5 bases; bases with no gene match: 4. CDR3 length: 14 residues. The CDR3 reads CSVRDRGDGNTIYF. In nucleotides, the CDR3 is TGCAGCGTTAGGGACAGGGGAGATGGAAACACCATATATTTT. Together with reference TRBV29-1 and TRBJ1-3, the CDR3 gives the full variable domain: SAVISQKPSRDICQRGTSLTIQCQVDSQVTMMFWYRQQPGQSLTLIATANQGSEATYESGFVIDKFPISRPNLTFSTLTVSNMSPEDSSIYLCSVRDRGDGNTIYFGEGSWLTVV.

The table lists this clone with a count of one. J is TRBJ1-1 and V is TRBV7-9; TRBD1 aligns across 8 bases. Germline assignment: CDR1 SEHNR and CDR2 FQNEAQ (reference sequence). The V gene end was trimmed by 4 bases and the J gene end by 0 bases; junction bases not matched to a gene: 4. CDR3 size: 15 residues. Here the CDR3 reads CASSSGTGLNTEAFF. The DNA for the CDR3 is TGTGCCAGCAGCTCCGGGACAGGTTTGAACACTGAAGCTTTCTTT.

The gene calls are TRBV9 and TRBJ2-5; TRBD2 matches 7 bases. The CDR3 has 15 amino acids. The germline gives CDR1 SGDLS, CDR2 YYNGEE. With 4 bases clipped from V and 4 bases from J, the junction kept 10 bases outside the gene matches. CDR3 loop: CASSRLGRGGETQYF. CDR3 nucleotides: TGTGCCAGCAGCCGCCTGGGGAGGGGAGGAGAGACCCAGTACTTC.

This chain uses TRBV18 with TRBJ2-3; TRBD1 aligns across 8 bases. Germline V lookup: CDR1 KGHSH, CDR2 LQKENI. V shed 2 bases, J shed 3 bases, and the junction held 10 bases outside the gene matches. The CDR3 length is 17 residues. CDR3 sequence reads: CASSPTLHTGGTDTQYF. CDR3 nucleotides: TGTGCCAGCTCACCAACTCTGCATACAGGGGGGACAGATACGCAGTATTTT.

CDR3 in amino acids: CASSLVQNSPLHF. DNA for the CDR3: TGCGCCAGCAGCTTGGTACAGAATTCACCCCTCCACTTT. V and J are TRBV5-1 and TRBJ1-6; D remains unclear. Germline lookup yields CDR1 SGHRS and CDR2 YFSETQ. The V end lost 0 bases, the J end lost 7 bases, and 5 bases lay between the germline ends. The CDR3 is 13 residues long.

This clone was detected a few times. The chain carries TRBV10-3 and TRBJ2-1; 9 bases agree with TRBD2. This CDR3 comprises 17 residues. The V gene end was trimmed by 0 bases and the J gene end by 5 bases; junction bases not matched to a gene: 8. CDR1 ENHRY and CDR2 SYGVKD come from the germline V gene. This CDR3 is CAISESQASGDNNEQFF. CDR3 nucleotide sequence: TGTGCCATCAGTGAGTCCCAGGCTAGCGGGGACAACAATGAGCAGTTCTTC.

The chain recombines TRBV19 with TRBJ2-1, with TRBD2 matching over 11 bases. Germline V gives CDR1 LNHDA, CDR2 SQIVND (reference sequence). V gave up 8 bases and J gave up 2 bases; unmatched junction bases: 5. The CDR3 is 15 residues long. The CDR3, as DNA: TGTGCCAGTCTAGGGACTAGCGGCACCTACAATGAGCAGTTCTTC. It specifies CASLGTSGTYNEQFF. Supplemented by reference TRBV19 and TRBJ2-1, the full variable domain reads DGGITQSPKYLFRKEGQNVTLSCEQNLNHDAMYWYRQDPGQGLRLIYYSQIVNDFQKGDIAEGYSVSREKKESFPLTVTSAQKNPTAFYLCASLGTSGTYNEQFFGPGTRLTVL.

V gene TRBV29-1 combines with J gene TRBJ2-7; possibly TRBD1 for D (5 bases). V dropped 4 bases and J dropped 1 base, with 11 bases sitting between them. CDR3 length equals 13 residues. CDR1 and CDR2 from the germline V gene are SQVTM and ANQGSEA. The CDR3 here is CSVVTGSSYEQYF. The CDR3 DNA sequence: TGCAGCGTTGTCACAGGTTCTTCCTACGAGCAGTACTTC.

The CDR3 spells CASSLVGQGAYEQYF. The CDR3 DNA reads TGTGCCAGCAGCTTGGTTGGACAGGGGGCGTACGAGCAGTACTTC. The genes are TRBV5-5 and TRBJ2-7; 11 bases align to TRBD1. With V trimmed by 0 bases and J by 4 bases, 3 bases remained unmatched. CDR1 and CDR2 (germline): SGHKS, YYEKEE (reference sequence). This CDR3 has 15 residues.

The chain links TRBV27 to TRBJ1-6; D unclear. Trimming took 3 bases from V and 6 from J, leaving 9 bases between them. This CDR3 spans 14 amino acids. CDR1 MNHEY and CDR2 SMNVEV come from the germline V gene (reference sequence). This CDR3 is CASSFAVVNSPLHF. CDR3 coding DNA: TGTGCCAGCAGTTTTGCAGTTGTTAATTCACCCCTCCACTTT.

The chain uses TRBV2 and TRBJ2-1; 8 bases fit TRBD2. Germline loops: CDR1 SNHLY, CDR2 FYNNEI. This CDR3 has 12 residues. Trimming removed 10 bases from V and 5 bases from J; junction bases left unmatched: 4. The CDR3 region has the DNA TGTGCCACCCCGGGACTAGACAATGAGCAGTTCTTC. Encoded protein: CATPGLDNEQFF.

The chain is built from TRBV27 and TRBJ2-7; 8 bases align to TRBD1. V shed 5 bases and J 3 bases; nucleotides not matched to a gene: 3. The CDR3 is made up of 13 amino acids. CDR1 MNHEY and CDR2 SMNVEV come from the germline V gene (reference sequence). In nucleotides, the CDR3 is TGTGCCAGCAGTCCGACAGGGGACTACGAGCAGTACTTC. Translated: CASSPTGDYEQYF.

This clone was observed once. V and J are TRBV7-9 and TRBJ1-2, with TRBD1 as a possible D gene (5 bases). The V and J ends lost 2 bases and 5 bases respectively, with 6 bases between them. The CDR3 length is 12 residues. Germline V gene sequence: CDR1 SEHNR, CDR2 FQNEAQ (reference sequence). The CDR3 DNA is TGTGCCAGCAGCTTACGGGGGTATGGCTACACCTTC. Translation gives CASSLRGYGYTF.

The V and J genes are TRBV10-3 and TRBJ1-3; D gene ambiguous. Per the germline V gene, CDR1 is ENHRY and CDR2 is SYGVKD. The CDR3 contains 12 residues. Trimming removed 4 bases from V and 6 bases from J, with 7 bases in between. In DNA, the CDR3 is TGTGCCATCAGTGGGCGGCAAAACACCATATATTTT. Translated: CAISGRQNTIYF.

The V and J genes are TRBV28 and TRBJ2-4, with TRBD1 matching over 9 bases. Trimming at V came to 5 bases and at J to 0 bases, leaving 5 bases not matched to a gene. Looked up from germline, CDR1 is MDHEN and CDR2 is SYDVKM. CDR3 length: 16 residues. CDR3 sequence reads: CASSPGTGKAKNIQYF. For the CDR3, the DNA is TGTGCCAGCAGTCCCGGGACAGGGAAAGCCAAAAACATTCAGTACTTC.